Below, one TCR beta chain is given with its context. The sample belongs to a study of blood T cell repertoires in COVID-19. In the study overall: Donors in the United States, Italy and Spain gave samples during acute or convalescent COVID-19. Sources were T cells, B-cell-depleted T cells, or PBMCs; the material itself was cDNA or gDNA.

Original analysis: Cell counts per sample came from amplifying reference gene primers. Libraries were prepared by immunoSEQ multiplex PCR; TCRdb keeps only in-frame clonotypes and omits some of them. Clone size and V and J calls were adopted from that table, with D and trimming inferred from the DNA. The profile shows just over 150,000 clones, around 85% of them singletons. The junction had 11 bases not matched to a gene; V was cut back by 5 bases and J by 2 bases. The V gene's germline CDR1 is SSHAT and CDR2 FNYEAQ (reference sequence). The length of the CDR3 is 18 residues. This clonotype was obtained from a human donor with acute or convalescent COVID-19. The donor label of this sample is uncertain. Specimen: peripheral blood. The V gene is TRBV7-7, the J gene TRBJ2-2, with 10 bases identical to TRBD2. Here the CDR3 reads CASSPYLAGDFNTGELFF. CDR3 coding DNA: TGTGCCAGCAGCCCCTACCTAGCGGGGGACTTCAACACCGGGGAGCTGTTTTTT.